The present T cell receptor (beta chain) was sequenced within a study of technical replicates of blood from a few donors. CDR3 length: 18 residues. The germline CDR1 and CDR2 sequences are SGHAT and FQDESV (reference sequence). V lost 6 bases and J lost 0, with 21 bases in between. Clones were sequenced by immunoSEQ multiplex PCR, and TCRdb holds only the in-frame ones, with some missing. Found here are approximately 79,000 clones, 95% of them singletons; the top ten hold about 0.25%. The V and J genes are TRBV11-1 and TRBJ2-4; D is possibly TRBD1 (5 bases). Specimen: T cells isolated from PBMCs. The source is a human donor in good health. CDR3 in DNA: TGTGCCAGCAGACCGTTTAGGGGAAGATCACTAGCCAAAAACATTCAGTACTTC. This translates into CASRPFRGRSLAKNIQYF.